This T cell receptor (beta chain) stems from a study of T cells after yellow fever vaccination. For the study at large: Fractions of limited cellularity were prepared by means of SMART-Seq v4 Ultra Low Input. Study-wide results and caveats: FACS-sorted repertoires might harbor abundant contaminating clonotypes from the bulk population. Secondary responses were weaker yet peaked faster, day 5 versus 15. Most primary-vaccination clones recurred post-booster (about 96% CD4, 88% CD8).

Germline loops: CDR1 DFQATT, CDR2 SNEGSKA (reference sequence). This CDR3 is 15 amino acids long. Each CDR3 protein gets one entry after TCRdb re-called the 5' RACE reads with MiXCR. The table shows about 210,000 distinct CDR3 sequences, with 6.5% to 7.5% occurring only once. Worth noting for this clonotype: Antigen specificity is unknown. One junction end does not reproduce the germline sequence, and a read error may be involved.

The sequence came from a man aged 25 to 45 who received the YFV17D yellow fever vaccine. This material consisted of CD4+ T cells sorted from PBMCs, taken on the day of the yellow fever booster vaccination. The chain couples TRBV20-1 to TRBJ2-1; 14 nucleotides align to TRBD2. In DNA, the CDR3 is TGCTGTGCTAGAGAAAGGACTAGCGGGAGGTTTGAGCAGTTCTTC. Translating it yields CCARERTSGRFEQFF.